The 6 T cell receptor beta chains in this list originate from one sample, sequenced in a study of blood T cell repertoires in COVID-19. Assay: immunoSEQ multiplex PCR; the TCRdb copy retains only in-frame clones and omits some. The table includes around 140,000 clones, approximately 90% detected once. The sequencing sample was made of peripheral blood. These receptor sequences come from a man in his 70s with active COVID-19.

V gene TRBV6-1 combines with J gene TRBJ1-5; possible D gene TRBD1, 6 bases. The CDR3 has 14 residues. Deletions cut 1 base from V and 7 bases from J, with 11 bases between. Looked up from germline, CDR1 is MNHNS and CDR2 is SASEGT. The CDR3 bases are TGTGCCAGCAGTGAAGACAGGGTTGGACAGCCCCAGCATTTT. Protein: CASSEDRVGQPQHF.

The gene calls are TRBV18 and TRBJ2-1; 9 bases are shared with TRBD2. Germline-derived CDR1 and CDR2 are KGHSH and LQKENI. This CDR3 is built from 16 residues. V gave up 6 bases and J gave up 4 bases; unmatched junction bases: 10. CDR3 sequence: CASSRASGIGYNEQFF. DNA of the CDR3: TGTGCCAGCTCCCGGGCTAGCGGGATCGGTTACAATGAGCAGTTCTTC.

This clone was detected only once. The rearrangement joins TRBV18 to TRBJ2-5; possible D gene TRBD1, 6 bases. The CDR3 length is 17 residues. CDR1 KGHSH and CDR2 LQKENI come from the germline V gene. The V end lost 3 bases, the J end lost 4 bases, and 21 bases lay between the germline ends. The CDR3 coding sequence is TGTGCCAGCTCACCGCTCCCAGGACAGACACTCGGAGAGACCCAGTACTTC. Protein sequence: CASSPLPGQTLGETQYF.

The rearrangement joins TRBV28 to TRBJ2-7, with TRBD2 matching over 9 bases. The ends lost 2 bases at V and 3 bases at J; junction bases unmatched: 17. Germline CDR1 is MDHEN and CDR2 is SYDVKM. The CDR3 length is 19 residues. Here the CDR3 reads CASSLGILRMREGHYEQYF. CDR3 sequence (DNA): TGTGCCAGCAGTTTAGGGATACTCCGTATGCGGGAGGGGCACTACGAGCAGTACTTC.

The chain joins TRBV28 to TRBJ2-7; 7 bases are shared with TRBD1. CDR1 and CDR2 from the germline V gene are MDHEN and SYDVKM. CDR3 size: 17 residues. V lost 5 bases to trimming and J lost 3 bases; unmatched junction nucleotides: 16. CDR3 sequence reads: CASSLASRDSTNYEQYF. The CDR3 DNA follows: TGTGCCAGCAGTCTAGCCTCCCGGGACAGTACTAACTACGAGCAGTACTTC.

The chain is built from TRBV24-1 and TRBJ1-2; 9 bases line up with TRBD1. Trimming took 5 bases from V and 5 from J; bases not matched to a gene: 8. The CDR3 length is 15 residues. Germline V gene sequence: CDR1 KGHDR, CDR2 SFDVKD. The CDR3 bases are TGTGCCACCAGTGGCCTATCCGGGACAGGGTATGGCTACACCTTC. As protein: CATSGLSGTGYGYTF.